These 24 T cell receptor beta chains were sequenced from one sample in a study of metastatic and nonmetastatic thyroid tumors. Using MiXCR, TCRdb re-called clones from the PCR reads. The profile covers 45,000 to 50,000 clones, with approximately 24% appearing a single time and about 3.5% taken by the ten largest. Patients were all untreated before their thyroid surgery. The sequencing sample was made of blood. The receptors come from a male donor with papillary thyroid cancer or a benign thyroid nodule (not recorded which). Some clones in this sample may be carry-over from other donors' samples.

This clone was counted many times. This chain uses TRBV25-1 with TRBJ2-1; D perhaps matches TRBD1 (9 bases). CDR3 length: 15 amino acids. Per germline, CDR1 MGHDK and CDR2 SYGVNS. V gave up 8 bases and J gave up 6 bases, with 20 bases separating them. CDR3 region: CASAGGGTGSNEQFF. In nucleotides, the CDR3 is TGTGCCAGCGCCGGGGGGGGGACAGGGAGCAATGAGCAGTTCTTC. The variable domain in full, with the rest retrieved from reference TRBV25-1 and TRBJ2-1, is EADIYQTPRYLVIGTGKKITLECSQTMGHDKMYWYQQDPGMELHLIHYSYGVNSTEKGDLSSESTVSRIRTEHFPLTLESARPSHTSQYLCASAGGGTGSNEQFFGPGTRLTVL.

This clone was seen at least ten times. This chain joins TRBV7-9 and TRBJ2-1; D remains ambiguous. CDR1 is SEHNR, CDR2 FQNEAQ, per germline (reference sequence). The V end was cut by 2 bases, the J end by 0 bases, with 17 bases between. The CDR3 length is 18 residues. CDR3 nucleotides: TGTGCCAGCAGCTTAAGTTGGATGGGCCTGGCCTCCTACAATGAGCAGTTCTTC. Its protein is CASSLSWMGLASYNEQFF.

This clone has ten or more counts. The chain has TRBV27 and TRBJ2-1; D unresolved. The V gene lost 5 bases and the J gene lost 2 bases, with 7 bases spanning the gap. There are 13 residues in the CDR3. The germline CDR1 and CDR2 sequences are MNHEY and SMNVEV (reference sequence). CDR3 sequence (DNA): TGTGCCAGCAGTGGGGTACCCTACAATGAGCAGTTCTTC. Residues: CASSGVPYNEQFF.

The chain combines TRBV16 with TRBJ2-7; D is possibly TRBD1 (6 bases). The germline gives CDR1 KGHSY, CDR2 FQNENV. The V end lost 2 bases, the J end lost 3 bases, and 8 bases lay between the germline ends. The CDR3 runs 13 residues. CDR3 bases: TGTGCCAGCAGCCAAGGGACATACTACGAGCAGTACTTC. Its protein is CASSQGTYYEQYF.

Comment on this clone: The same CDR3 can be traced to other DNA sequences in this sample. This rearrangement joins TRBV5-1 to TRBJ1-4, with D tentatively TRBD1 (6 bases). The V end lost 3 bases, the J end lost 3 bases, and 21 bases lay between the germline ends. Germline V gene data show CDR1 as SGHRS and CDR2 as YFSETQ. The CDR3 is made up of 18 amino acids. For the CDR3, the DNA is TGCGCCAGCAGCTCCGCCGGGGGGGGCGCATCACCTAATGAAAAACTGTTTTTT. Its protein is CASSSAGGGASPNEKLFF.

Ten or more counts support this clone. V usage is TRBV28 and J usage is TRBJ1-1, with D possibly TRBD1 on 6 matching bases. The ends were cut back, 6 bases at V and 4 bases at J, with 12 bases in the middle. The CDR3 spans 13 residues. The germline gives CDR1 MDHEN, CDR2 SYDVKM. The CDR3 nucleotides are TGTGCCAGCAGAGGGCCCAGGGGCACTGAAGCTTTCTTT. Protein: CASRGPRGTEAFF. Variable domain in full (rest from reference TRBV28 and TRBJ1-1): DVKVTQSSRYLVKRTGEKVFLECVQDMDHENMFWYRQDPGLGLRLIYFSYDVKMKEKGDIPEGYSVSREKKERFSLILESASTNQTSMYLCASRGPRGTEAFFGQGTRLTVV.

This clone appeared many times. The rearrangement links TRBV27 to TRBJ2-1; no firm D call. V gave up 8 bases and J gave up 5 bases, with 13 bases separating them. The V gene's germline CDR1 is MNHEY and CDR2 SMNVEV (reference sequence). This CDR3 comprises 13 residues. This CDR3 reads CASAYRTHNEQFF. CDR3 sequence (DNA): TGTGCCAGCGCCTATCGGACCCACAATGAGCAGTTCTTC.

This clone was recorded many times. CDR3: CSVTGTGAYNEQFF. CDR3 DNA sequence: TGCAGCGTTACGGGGACAGGGGCCTACAATGAGCAGTTCTTC. The rearrangement links TRBV29-1 to TRBJ2-1; 10 bases match TRBD1. CDR1 is SQVTM, CDR2 ANQGSEA, per germline. V dropped 5 bases and J dropped 2; count of bases not matched to a gene: 3. This CDR3 is 14 amino acids long.

This clone appeared many times. This rearrangement joins TRBV5-6 to TRBJ2-2, with D perhaps being TRBD1 or TRBD2 (5 bases each). Germline V lookup: CDR1 SGHDT, CDR2 YYEEEE. Trimming cost V 6 bases and J 0 bases, with 15 bases left between them. This CDR3 contains 16 residues. CDR3 nucleotide sequence: TGTGCCAGCACCTTATGGGACGGATCGAACACCGGGGAGCTGTTTTTT. Its translation is CASTLWDGSNTGELFF.

By its share, this clone is medium-sized. The chain links TRBV6-1 to TRBJ1-5, with D possibly TRBD1 on 5 matching bases. Germline V CDR1 and CDR2: MNHNS, SASEGT. CDR3 size: 16 residues. V lost 3 bases and J lost 1, with 13 bases in between. DNA for the CDR3: TGTGCCAGCAGTGATGGGGCGGGGGACAGCAATCAGCCCCAGCATTTT. Protein product: CASSDGAGDSNQPQHF.

This clone was picked up a small number of times. The chain employs TRBV6-1 and TRBJ2-7; 7 bases are shared with TRBD1. Germline loops: CDR1 MNHNS, CDR2 SASEGT. The CDR3 length is 12 residues. Trimming took 6 bases from V and 2 from J; bases not matched to a gene: 1. DNA for the CDR3: TGTGCCAGCAGCAGGGGGACCTACGAGCAGTACTTC. Protein sequence: CASSRGTYEQYF.

This clone showed up just once. The CDR3 loop reads CASSQGQISTDTQYF. As DNA, the CDR3 is TGTGCCAGCAGCCAAGGACAGATTTCCACAGATACGCAGTATTTT. The chain joins TRBV14 to TRBJ2-3; a weak D match, TRBD1 (5 bases). The V gene's germline CDR1 is SGHDN and CDR2 FVKESK. V lost 1 base and J lost 2, with 10 bases in between. CDR3 length: 15 amino acids.

This clone was observed once. The chain carries TRBV20-1 and TRBJ2-1; 11 nucleotides align to TRBD2. The germline CDR1 and CDR2 sequences are DFQATT and SNEGSKA (reference sequence). The CDR3 is 15 amino acids. Trimming removed 5 bases from V and 1 base from J; junction bases left unmatched: 4. CDR3 in DNA: TGCAGTGCTTGGACTAGCGGGCAATCCTACAATGAGCAGTTCTTC. It translates to CSAWTSGQSYNEQFF.

This clone came up many times. The rearrangement uses TRBV5-4 and TRBJ1-1; maybe TRBD1 (5 bases). The V and J ends lost 8 bases and 4 bases respectively, with 15 bases between them. This CDR3 region has 13 residues. The germline V gene has CDR1 SGHNT and CDR2 YYREEE (reference sequence). In DNA, the CDR3 is TGTGCCAGTTGGGATGGGGGGGGCACTGAAGCTTTCTTT. Amino acids: CASWDGGGTEAFF.

This clone occurred many times. The rearrangement uses TRBV2 and TRBJ2-7, with D tentatively TRBD2 (5 bases). This CDR3 spans 13 amino acids. CDR1 and CDR2 (germline): SNHLY, FYNNEI. Trimming removed 9 bases at V and 6 bases at J, with 18 bases between. This chain's CDR3 is CASVRERPVEQYF. CDR3 nucleotides: TGTGCCAGTGTAAGGGAGCGCCCCGTCGAGCAGTACTTC.

There are a few counts of this clone. The rearrangement uses TRBV19 and TRBJ1-1; 7 bases map to TRBD1. The CDR3 runs 13 residues. With V trimmed by 2 bases and J by 6 bases, 3 bases remained unmatched. The germline gives CDR1 LNHDA, CDR2 SQIVND (reference sequence). CDR3 DNA sequence: TGTGCCAGTAGTATAACCCAGGGGGCTGAAGCTTTCTTT. Encoded protein: CASSITQGAEAFF.

J is TRBJ1-3 and V is TRBV5-1, with D unclear. Germline V lookup: CDR1 SGHRS, CDR2 YFSETQ. This CDR3 has 15 amino acids. The V end was cut by 5 bases, the J end by 0 bases, with 12 bases between. The CDR3 reads CASSGVLPSGNTIYF. For the CDR3, the DNA is TGCGCCAGCAGTGGGGTCTTGCCCTCTGGAAACACCATATATTTT.

This clone has a count of ten or more. V gene TRBV4-1 combines with J gene TRBJ1-3; weak D call: TRBD1 (6 bases). The CDR3 length is 16 residues. V shed 4 bases and J shed 1 base, with 14 bases lying between them. Germline-derived CDR1 and CDR2 are MGHRA and YSYEKL. As DNA, the CDR3 is TGCGCCAGCAGCCGGGAGGGGGTAGTGTCTGGAAACACCATATATTTT. Translation gives CASSREGVVSGNTIYF.

The table lists this clone with many counts. The rearrangement links TRBV19 to TRBJ2-1; a possible D gene is TRBD2 (5 bases). The CDR3 extends over 13 amino acids. Germline CDR1 LNHDA, CDR2 SQIVND (reference sequence). Trimming cost V 5 bases and J 6 bases, with 11 bases left between them. Here the CDR3 reads CASSPTRANEQFF. DNA for the CDR3: TGTGCCAGTAGTCCCACTAGGGCCAATGAGCAGTTCTTC.

Within the sample, this clone is medium-sized. V is TRBV12-5 and J is TRBJ2-5, with D unclear. V dropped 2 bases and J dropped 5 bases, with 12 bases sitting between them. The CDR3 totals 14 residues. Per the germline V gene, CDR1 is LGHNT and CDR2 is FRNRAP. CDR3 DNA: TGTGCTAGTGGTTTGTCCCTCCTCGGGGAGACCCAGTACTTC. Residues: CASGLSLLGETQYF.

This clone was seen a few times. The chain links TRBV6-1 to TRBJ2-1; D is perhaps TRBD1 (6 bases). Germline-derived CDR1 and CDR2 are MNHNS and SASEGT. V lost 5 bases and J lost 7, with 12 bases in between. This CDR3 is 13 amino acids long. CDR3 DNA: TGTGCCAGCAGTTTACAGGGCACGAATGAGCAGTTCTTC. Protein: CASSLQGTNEQFF.

V usage is TRBV6-9 and J usage is TRBJ2-3; the D gene could be TRBD1 or TRBD2 (6 bases each). This CDR3 spans 11 amino acids. CDR1 is MNHGY and CDR2 is SVAAGI in the germline V gene. Trimming removed 9 bases from V and 5 bases from J, with 9 bases in between. The CDR3 loop is CASEGGDTQYF. DNA for the CDR3: TGTGCCAGTGAGGGGGGAGATACGCAGTATTTT.

This clone was counted at least ten times. A much larger clone sits a single nucleotide away, making a read error possible. The sample carries other DNA sequences with the same CDR3. The chain combines TRBV3-1 with TRBJ2-7; D is undetermined. The CDR3 is 15 residues long. CDR1 is LGHDT and CDR2 is YNNKEL in the germline V gene (reference sequence). Trimming removed 1 base from V and 6 bases from J, with 16 bases in between. The CDR3 nucleotides read TGTGCCAGCAGCCAAGGCCCTAGTTATCTCGGCGAGCAGTACTTC. Protein product: CASSQGPSYLGEQYF.

This chain connects TRBV7-2 to TRBJ2-3; 8 positions match TRBD2. The CDR3 is 14 residues long. Germline lookup yields CDR1 SGHTA and CDR2 FQGNSA. Trimming cost V 5 bases and J 4 bases; bases outside gene matches: 5. The CDR3 bases are TGTGCCAGCAGCGTTGCGGGGGGCCCAGATACGCAGTATTTT. Translating it yields CASSVAGGPDTQYF.